The 5 T cell receptor beta chains below all came from one sample that was sequenced in a study of cytomegalovirus exposure and HLA in healthy donors. Primers included in the PCR were 60 Vbeta and 13 Jbeta primers. Here immunoSEQ multiplex PCR was the method, and the copy in TCRdb shows in-frame clones only, minus some. The sample consists of about 160,000 clones, approximately 78% of them appearing once. The sample consisted of PBMCs. All receptors derive from a woman under 30 in good health and CMV-seronegative.

This chain connects TRBV28 to TRBJ2-7; the match to TRBD1 covers 8 bases. The CDR3 covers 13 residues. The V gene end was trimmed by 4 bases and the J gene end by 7 bases; junction bases not matched to a gene: 6. Per the germline V gene, CDR1 is MDHEN and CDR2 is SYDVKM. CDR3 in amino acids: CASSWTGLGEQYF. DNA for the CDR3: TGTGCCAGCAGTTGGACAGGGTTGGGGGAGCAGTACTTC.

The chain employs TRBV6-5 and TRBJ1-1; D gene unclear. Germline V gene lookup returns CDR1 MNHEY and CDR2 SVGAGI. The CDR3 extends over 13 amino acids. The V gene lost 2 bases and the J gene lost 7 bases, with 11 bases spanning the gap. The CDR3 region is CASSYEGMGEAFF. The CDR3 DNA reads TGTGCCAGCAGTTACGAGGGTATGGGTGAAGCTTTCTTT.

The chain joins TRBV7-9 to TRBJ1-5, with a possible D match to TRBD1 (6 bases). Looked up from germline, CDR1 is SEHNR and CDR2 is FQNEAQ (reference sequence). The V gene lost 5 bases and the J gene lost 4 bases, with 9 bases spanning the gap. This CDR3 has 13 residues. The CDR3 DNA is TGTGCCAGCAGCCCAACAGGGAATCAGCCCCAGCATTTT. Protein: CASSPTGNQPQHF.

The chain joins TRBV20-1 to TRBJ2-5; D is unresolved. The CDR3 length is 11 residues. Trimming pared 1 base from V and 4 bases from J, leaving 4 bases between. Germline V gene lookup returns CDR1 DFQATT and CDR2 SNEGSKA (reference sequence). The DNA for the CDR3 is TGCAGTGCTAGAGGAGGAGAGACCCAGTACTTC. It specifies CSARGGETQYF.

The chain has TRBV7-9 and TRBJ1-4; 7 bases are a match to TRBD1. Germline V gives CDR1 SEHNR, CDR2 FQNEAQ (reference sequence). The CDR3 spans 14 residues. With 5 bases clipped from V and 4 bases from J, the junction kept 4 bases outside the gene matches. This CDR3 is CASSADRNNEKLFF. CDR3 bases: TGTGCCAGCAGCGCGGACAGGAATAATGAAAAACTGTTTTTT.